This TCR beta chain was identified in a study of T cells in Graves' hyperthyroidism and ophthalmopathy. Overall study results and limits: A model of 13 V-J features distinguished ophthalmopathy from stable hyperthyroidism.

Amplified regions were TCR beta CDR3 sequences from RNA transcripts. TCR CDR3 underwent first-round RT-PCR with the HTBI primer set. TCRdb ran MiXCR on the multiplex PCR reads and lists one entry per CDR3 protein. The sample holds fewer than 650,000 distinct CDR3 sequences, around 14% seen once. In its sample, this clonotype was seen many times. As yet, its antigen is unknown. This clonotype was sampled from a woman under 30 with Graves' ophthalmopathy. Sequenced input: blood.

In DNA form, the CDR3 reads TGTGCCAGCAGTTTGGCCGGCAGGTCCCAGCCCCAGCATTTT. This sequence encodes CASSLAGRSQPQHF. The chain carries TRBV27 and TRBJ1-5; the D is unclear. Germline values: CDR1 MNHEY, CDR2 SMNVEV (reference sequence). The CDR3 sequence is 14 residues long. V was trimmed by 3 bases and J by 7 bases, leaving 13 bases between them.